Each of the 7 T cell receptor beta chains below was sequenced from the same sample in a study of T cell changes during pregnancy in multiple sclerosis. TCRdb keeps only in-frame clones here, not all; method: immunoSEQ multiplex PCR. Of about 67,000 clones detected, nearly 90% appear once; the ten largest clones hold about 2.7%. Sample: peripheral blood, taken in the first trimester of pregnancy. The source of these receptors is a female donor with multiple sclerosis, enrolled in a pregnancy study.

V usage is TRBV27 and J usage is TRBJ2-7; no clear D. Germline CDR1 and CDR2: MNHEY and SMNVEV (reference sequence). This CDR3 comprises 13 residues. V lost 2 bases and J lost 6, with 11 bases in between. CDR3 in amino acids: CASSLITASEQYF. The CDR3 DNA follows: TGTGCCAGCAGTTTAATAACAGCATCCGAGCAGTACTTC.

This chain connects TRBV19 to TRBJ1-2, with D perhaps TRBD1 (5 bases). The CDR3 has 14 amino acids. CDR1 and CDR2 (germline): LNHDA, SQIVND (reference sequence). The germline V and J ends were trimmed by 0 bases and 6 bases, with 11 bases remaining between them. Here the CDR3 reads CASSIDAGTDGYTF. The CDR3 DNA reads as TGTGCCAGTAGTATAGATGCCGGGACTGATGGCTACACCTTC.

V usage is TRBV4-2 and J usage is TRBJ2-2, with D perhaps TRBD2 (6 bases). CDR1 LGHNA and CDR2 YNFKEQ come from the germline V gene. Deletions cut 0 bases from V and 0 bases from J, with 11 bases between. The CDR3 has 17 residues. CDR3 residues: CASSQDWGGANTGELFF. CDR3 in DNA: TGTGCCAGCAGCCAAGATTGGGGCGGGGCGAACACCGGGGAGCTGTTTTTT.

The rearrangement joins TRBV6-1 to TRBJ1-1; 7 bases map to TRBD1. Looked up from germline, CDR1 is MNHNS and CDR2 is SASEGT. The J segment lost 7 bases and the V segment lost 1 base, leaving 6 bases of the junction unmatched. CDR3 length: 14 amino acids. CDR3 coding DNA: TGTGCCAGCAGTGAAGGGACAGGAGGCGGTGAAGCTTTCTTT. Translating gives CASSEGTGGGEAFF.

The chain uses TRBV7-7 and TRBJ2-7, with 8 nucleotides matching TRBD2. The germline V gene has CDR1 SSHAT and CDR2 FNYEAQ (reference sequence). CDR3 length equals 15 residues. The trim removed 1 base at V and 0 bases at J, leaving 2 bases unmatched. DNA of the CDR3: TGTGCCAGCAGCTTAGGTAGCGGGACCTCCTACGAGCAGTACTTC. Amino acid sequence: CASSLGSGTSYEQYF.

This clone was picked up one time. The J gene is TRBJ1-2, the V gene TRBV6-5, with D perhaps matching TRBD1 (5 bases). Per the germline V gene, CDR1 is MNHEY and CDR2 is SVGAGI. The CDR3 length is 15 residues. The ends were cut back, 8 bases at V and 5 bases at J, with 21 bases in the middle. CDR3 protein: CASHPRGVGLYGYTF. The CDR3 nucleotides read TGTGCCAGCCACCCGCGGGGTGTGGGACTTTATGGCTACACCTTC.

This chain connects TRBV6-5 to TRBJ1-1; no clear D gene. The germline V and J ends were trimmed by 6 bases and 4 bases, with 12 bases remaining between them. CDR3 length: 13 amino acids. Germline V lookup: CDR1 MNHEY, CDR2 SVGAGI. CDR3 sequence (DNA): TGTGCCAGCAGCCTTGTATCGGGCACTGAAGCTTTCTTT. This codes for CASSLVSGTEAFF.